The present entry profiles one TCR beta chain with its context. Its antigen remains unidentified. One end of the junction fails to match germline, which may point to a read error. A modified ARM-PCR protocol with three rounds of nested PCR amplified TCRbeta. TCRdb reprocessed the multiplex PCR reads with MiXCR, giving one entry per CDR3 protein. Counted here are roughly 75,000 distinct CDR3 sequences, roughly 80% occurring once; the ten biggest clones make up less than 60%. These data originate in a study of tumor and adjacent non-tumor tissue in lung cancer. Study in general: There were some 11 adenocarcinoma, a couple of squamous cell carcinoma and 1 small cell lung cancer cases. Aged about 31 to 85 years, patients included under 13 men and 5 women with stage I to III disease.

Germline V gives CDR1 KGHDR, CDR2 SFDVKD. The CDR3 consists of 13 residues. No cell sorting was done before RNA was extracted from the tissue. The normal lung tissue was taken more than 3 cm from the tumor edge. Study findings and constraints: Patients with more diverse tumor TCRs had worse survival.

The TCR comes from a man in his fifties or sixties with non-small cell lung cancer. This chain links TRBV24-1 with TRBJ1-5; D unresolved. Sequencing was carried out using distant non-tumor lung tissue. The DNA for the CDR3 is TGTGCCACCGACGGGGATAGCAATCAACCCCAGCATTTT. It codes for CATDGDSNQPQHF.